This T cell receptor (beta chain) is from a study of cytomegalovirus exposure and HLA in healthy donors. Study-wide findings and caveats: When analyzed later, a missense DCLRE1C variant was found to be linked to TCR beta V- and J-gene trimming. A later analysis associated 15,000 or so TCR beta sequences with HLA alleles at a 0.05 false discovery rate. Equally common other TCR beta chains were less clonally expanded than HLA-associated ones, a later analysis found.

As concerns this clone: Its specificity is not known.

Amplification used 60 Vbeta primers and 13 Jbeta primers. Produced via immunoSEQ multiplex PCR; TCRdb's table is partial and in-frame only. The sample shows around 200,000 clones, around 75% of them seen only once. CDR3 length: 14 residues. The sample taken for sequencing was PBMCs. The source of this sequence is a woman younger than 45 in good health and CMV-seropositive. J is TRBJ2-4 and V is TRBV21-1; TRBD2 is taken as the D call from the table, unchecked against the DNA. TRBV21-1 is deemed a pseudogene. DNA for the CDR3: TGTGCCAGCAGCACCTCCCAAACTCTAGGCATTCAGTACTTC. Translated, it gives CASSTSQTLGIQYF.